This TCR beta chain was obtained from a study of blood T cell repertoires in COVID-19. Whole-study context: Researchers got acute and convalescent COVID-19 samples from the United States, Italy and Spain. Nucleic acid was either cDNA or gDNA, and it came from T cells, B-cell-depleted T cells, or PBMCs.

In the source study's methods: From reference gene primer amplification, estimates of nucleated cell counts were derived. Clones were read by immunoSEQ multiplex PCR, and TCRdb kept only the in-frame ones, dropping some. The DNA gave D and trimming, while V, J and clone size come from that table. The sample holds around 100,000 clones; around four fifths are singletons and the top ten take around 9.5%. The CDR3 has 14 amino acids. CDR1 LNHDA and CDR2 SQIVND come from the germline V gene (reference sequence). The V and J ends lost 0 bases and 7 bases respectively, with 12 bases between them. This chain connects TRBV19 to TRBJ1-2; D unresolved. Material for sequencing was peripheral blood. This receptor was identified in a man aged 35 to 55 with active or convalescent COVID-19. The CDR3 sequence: CASSIDALWSGYTF. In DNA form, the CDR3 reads TGTGCCAGTAGTATAGACGCGTTATGGAGTGGCTACACCTTC.